This TCR beta chain is from a study of blood T cells in healthy people across ages. It was with a sample-barcoded 5' primer and a J-beta primer mix that a second PCR of about 6 to 11 cycles was run. All samples yielded 3 million or more CDR3-containing paired-end reads. In TCRdb, the 5' RACE reads were re-called with MiXCR into one record per CDR3 protein. The sample holds about 700,000 distinct CDR3 sequences, 32% seen once. There were at least 6 micrograms of total RNA extracted from every sample. The CDR3 extends over 15 amino acids. Trimming removed 5 bases from V and 7 bases from J, with 21 bases in between. The V gene's germline CDR1 is MDHEN and CDR2 SYDVKM. This clonotype is a singleton in its sample. A much more abundant neighbour one base away suggests this may be a read error.

The chain uses TRBV28 and TRBJ2-7; D is possibly TRBD1 (5 bases). Sample: blood. The sequence came from a woman of 80 years or more in good health. The CDR3: CASSPARATYNEQYF. CDR3 nucleotides: TGTGCCAGCAGTCCCGCCAGGGCCACCTACAATGAGCAGTACTTC. Complete variable domain (other parts from reference TRBV28 and TRBJ2-7): DVKVTQSSRYLVKRTGEKVFLECVQDMDHENMFWYRQDPGLGLRLIYFSYDVKMKEKGDIPEGYSVSREKKERFSLILESASTNQTSMYLCASSPARATYNEQYFGPGTRLTVT.